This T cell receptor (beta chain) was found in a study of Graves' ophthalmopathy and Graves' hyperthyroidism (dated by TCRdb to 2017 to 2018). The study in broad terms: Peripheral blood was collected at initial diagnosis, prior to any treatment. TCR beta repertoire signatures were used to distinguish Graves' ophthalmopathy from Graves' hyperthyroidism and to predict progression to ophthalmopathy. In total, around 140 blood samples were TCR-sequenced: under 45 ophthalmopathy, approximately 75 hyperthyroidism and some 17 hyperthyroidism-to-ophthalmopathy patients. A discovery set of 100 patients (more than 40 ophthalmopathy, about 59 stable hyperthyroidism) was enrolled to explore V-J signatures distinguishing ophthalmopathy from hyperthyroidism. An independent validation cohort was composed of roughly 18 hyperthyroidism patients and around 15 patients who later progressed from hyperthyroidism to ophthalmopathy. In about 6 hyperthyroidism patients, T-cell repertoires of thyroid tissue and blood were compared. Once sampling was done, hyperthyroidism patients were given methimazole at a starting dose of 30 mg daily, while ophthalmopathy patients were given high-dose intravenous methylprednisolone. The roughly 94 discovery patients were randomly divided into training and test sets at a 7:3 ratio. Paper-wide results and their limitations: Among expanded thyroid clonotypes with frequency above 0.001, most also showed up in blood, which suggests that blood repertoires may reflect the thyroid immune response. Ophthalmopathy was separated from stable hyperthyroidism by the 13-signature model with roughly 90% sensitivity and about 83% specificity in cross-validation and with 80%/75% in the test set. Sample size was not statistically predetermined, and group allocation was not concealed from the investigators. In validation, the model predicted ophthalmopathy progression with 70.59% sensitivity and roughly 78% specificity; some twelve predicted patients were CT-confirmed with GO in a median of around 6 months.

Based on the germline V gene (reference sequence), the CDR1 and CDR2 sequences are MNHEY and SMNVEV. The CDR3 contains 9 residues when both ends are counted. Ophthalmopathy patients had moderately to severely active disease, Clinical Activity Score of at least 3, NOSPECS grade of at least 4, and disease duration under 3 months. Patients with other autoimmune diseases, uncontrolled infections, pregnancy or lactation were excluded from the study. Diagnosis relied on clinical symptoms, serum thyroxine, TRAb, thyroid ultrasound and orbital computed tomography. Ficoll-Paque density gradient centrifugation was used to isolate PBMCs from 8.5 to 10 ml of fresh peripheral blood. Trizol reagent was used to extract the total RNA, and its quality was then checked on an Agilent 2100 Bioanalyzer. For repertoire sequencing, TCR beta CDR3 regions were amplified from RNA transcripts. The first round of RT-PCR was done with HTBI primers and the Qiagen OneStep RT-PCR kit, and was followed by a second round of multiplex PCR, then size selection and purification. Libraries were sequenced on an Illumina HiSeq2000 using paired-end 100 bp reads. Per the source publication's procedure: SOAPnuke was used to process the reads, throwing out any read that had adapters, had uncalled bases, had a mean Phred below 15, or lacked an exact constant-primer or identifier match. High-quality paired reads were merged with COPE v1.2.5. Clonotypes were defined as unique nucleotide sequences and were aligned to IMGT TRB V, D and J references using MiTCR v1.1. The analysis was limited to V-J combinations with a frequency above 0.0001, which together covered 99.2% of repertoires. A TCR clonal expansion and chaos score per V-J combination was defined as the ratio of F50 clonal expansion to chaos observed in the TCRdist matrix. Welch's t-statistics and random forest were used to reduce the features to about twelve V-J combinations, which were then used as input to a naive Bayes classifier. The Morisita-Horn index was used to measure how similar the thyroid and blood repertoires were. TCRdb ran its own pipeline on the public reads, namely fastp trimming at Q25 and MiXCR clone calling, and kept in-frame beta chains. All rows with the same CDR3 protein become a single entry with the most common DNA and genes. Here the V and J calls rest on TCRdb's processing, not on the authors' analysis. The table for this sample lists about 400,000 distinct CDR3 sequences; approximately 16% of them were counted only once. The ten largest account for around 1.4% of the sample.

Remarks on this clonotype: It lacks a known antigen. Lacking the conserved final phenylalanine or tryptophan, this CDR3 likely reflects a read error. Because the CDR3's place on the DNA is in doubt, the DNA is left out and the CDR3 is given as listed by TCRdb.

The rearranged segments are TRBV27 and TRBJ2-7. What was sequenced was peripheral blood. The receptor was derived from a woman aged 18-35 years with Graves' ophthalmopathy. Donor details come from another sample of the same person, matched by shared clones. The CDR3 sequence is CASTQDSRI.